The 25 T cell receptor beta chains below come from one sample, sequenced in a study of CD8 T cells in ankylosing spondylitis. TCRdb passed the 5' RACE reads through MiXCR, listing each CDR3 protein once. The table records about 320,000 distinct CDR3 sequences, around a tenth of them present only once. The sequencing input was blood, either unsorted or a sorted T cell fraction (not recorded which). The receptor source for this set is a female donor with ankylosing spondylitis or in good health (not recorded which).

In its sample, this clonotype was seen many times. The rearrangement uses TRBV5-6 and TRBJ2-7, with 7 positions matching TRBD1. This CDR3 is built from 15 residues. The germline gives CDR1 SGHDT, CDR2 YYEEEE. V lost 3 bases and J lost 2; bases outside the gene matches: 8. CDR3 DNA: TGTGCCAGCAGCTCCGCCGGGACAGCCACCTACGAGCAGTACTTC. This codes for CASSSAGTATYEQYF.

This clonotype showed up many times. The chain carries TRBV11-1 and TRBJ2-7; 7 bases fit TRBD1. Trimming at V came to 5 bases and at J to 3 bases, leaving 10 bases not matched to a gene. Germline CDR1 is SGHAT and CDR2 is FQDESV (reference sequence). The CDR3 covers 15 residues. The CDR3 DNA reads as TGTGCCAGCAGCCCTGAGACAGGGCCTCGCTACGAGCAGTACTTC. Amino acids: CASSPETGPRYEQYF. The full variable domain, rest sourced from reference TRBV11-1 and TRBJ2-7, is EAEVAQSPRYKITEKSQAVAFWCDPISGHATLYWYRQILGQGPELLVQFQDESVVDDSQLPKDRFSAERLKGVDSTLKIQPAELGDSAMYLCASSPETGPRYEQYFGPGTRLTVT.

J is TRBJ2-1 and V is TRBV6-5, with TRBD2 identical over 11 bases. The trim removed 4 bases at V and 8 bases at J, leaving 10 bases unmatched. Germline V gene lookup returns CDR1 MNHEY and CDR2 SVGAGI. CDR3 length: 16 residues. CDR3 in amino acids: CASSFRVAGGPHEQFF. The CDR3 DNA follows: TGTGCCAGCAGTTTCCGGGTAGCGGGAGGGCCGCATGAGCAGTTCTTC.

Ten or more counts support this clonotype. The chain is built from TRBV5-4 and TRBJ1-4; 8 bases fit TRBD1. CDR1 is SGHNT, CDR2 YYREEE, per germline (reference sequence). With 2 bases clipped from V and 3 bases from J, the junction kept 9 bases outside the gene matches. This CDR3 spans 17 amino acids. The CDR3 DNA reads as TGTGCCAGCAGCTTCAGGGGGCAGCCCGGGGCTAATGAAAAACTGTTTTTT. It encodes CASSFRGQPGANEKLFF.

At least ten counts were recorded for this clonotype. The rearrangement links TRBV5-5 to TRBJ1-2, with TRBD1 as a possible D gene (6 bases). V lost 5 bases to trimming and J lost 7 bases, with 15 bases between them. This CDR3 is built from 13 residues. Germline CDR1 reads SGHKS; CDR2 reads YYEKEE (reference sequence). Written as DNA, the CDR3 is TGTGCCAGCAGGGACCAGGGGTCGCGTGGCTACACCTTC. It specifies CASRDQGSRGYTF.

This clonotype was counted only a few times. V is TRBV27 and J is TRBJ2-1; TRBD2 matches 9 bases. Germline CDR1 is MNHEY and CDR2 is SMNVEV (reference sequence). The V gene end was trimmed by 5 bases and the J gene end by 4 bases; junction bases not matched to a gene: 9. The CDR3 runs 16 residues. The CDR3 loop is CASSPRGLAGYNEQFF. The CDR3 DNA follows: TGTGCCAGCAGTCCCCGTGGGCTAGCGGGATACAATGAGCAGTTCTTC.

V gene TRBV20-1 combines with J gene TRBJ2-2; TRBD1 is a possible D gene (6 bases). The germline V gene encodes CDR1 DFQATT and CDR2 SNEGSKA (reference sequence). The length of the CDR3 is 14 residues. The germline V and J ends were trimmed by 7 bases and 3 bases, with 15 bases remaining between them. CDR3 DNA: TGCAGTGGGGGGCCCGGACGGTACACCGGGGAGCTGTTTTTT. Translation gives CSGGPGRYTGELFF.

The chain is built from TRBV24-1 and TRBJ2-3; D is unclear. The CDR3 extends over 13 amino acids. Trimming stripped 0 bases from V and 2 bases from J, with 2 bases between. Germline CDR1 is KGHDR and CDR2 is SFDVKD. This chain's CDR3 is CATSDLVTDTQYF. CDR3 bases: TGTGCCACCAGTGATTTGGTCACAGATACGCAGTATTTT.

The rearrangement links TRBV3-1 to TRBJ1-1; D unresolved. Germline assignment: CDR1 LGHDT and CDR2 YNNKEL (reference sequence). The CDR3 spans 14 residues. V was trimmed by 3 bases and J by 2 bases, leaving 10 bases between them. CDR3: CASSQAGGNTEAFF. CDR3 nucleotides: TGTGCCAGCAGCCAGGCGGGCGGAAACACTGAAGCTTTCTTT.

J is TRBJ2-3 and V is TRBV27; D ambiguous. Between the trimmed V and J ends, which lost 3 bases and 0 bases, there was a span of 10 bases. Per the germline V gene, CDR1 is MNHEY and CDR2 is SMNVEV (reference sequence). This CDR3 spans 15 amino acids. DNA for the CDR3: TGTGCCAGCAGTTTCGACACCTCTAGCACAGATACGCAGTATTTT. Its protein is CASSFDTSSTDTQYF.

This clonotype was observed at least ten times. J is TRBJ1-4 and V is TRBV5-1; possibly TRBD1 for D (6 bases). Germline values: CDR1 SGHRS, CDR2 YFSETQ. The CDR3 loop spans 13 amino acids. V was trimmed by 3 bases and J by 6 bases, leaving 9 bases between them. CDR3: CASSWGADEKLFF. The CDR3 DNA follows: TGCGCCAGCAGCTGGGGGGCCGATGAAAAACTGTTTTTT.

In this sample, this clonotype turned up many times. V is TRBV27 and J is TRBJ2-1; 13 bases are shared with TRBD2. This CDR3 spans 16 amino acids. CDR1 is MNHEY and CDR2 is SMNVEV in the germline V gene (reference sequence). Unmatched junction bases numbered 14, after V lost 8 bases and J lost 10 bases. In DNA, the CDR3 is TGTGCCAGCGACCAGTTCCGACTAGCGGGAGGAGACGAGCAGTTCTTC. This encodes CASDQFRLAGGDEQFF.

This clonotype has a count of ten or more. The genes are TRBV5-1 and TRBJ2-7; no reliable D call. The V gene's germline CDR1 is SGHRS and CDR2 YFSETQ. The V end lost 4 bases, the J end lost 3 bases, and 8 bases lay between the germline ends. The CDR3 consists of 12 residues. The CDR3 is CASSKDRYEQYF. The CDR3 nucleotides read TGCGCCAGCAGCAAGGACCGCTACGAGCAGTACTTC.

The chain has TRBV12-3 or TRBV12-4 and TRBJ2-5; 8 positions agree with TRBD1. There are 14 residues in the CDR3. With V trimmed by 7 bases and J by 1 base, 5 bases remained unmatched. In DNA, the CDR3 is TGTGCCAGCACCTCAGGGGGCCCCCAAGAGACCCAGTACTTC. It yields the protein CASTSGGPQETQYF.

This clonotype was recorded at least ten times. This chain links TRBV28 with TRBJ1-5; 7 nucleotides match TRBD1. Germline V gene lookup returns CDR1 MDHEN and CDR2 SYDVKM. The V gene end was trimmed by 6 bases and the J gene end by 7 bases; junction bases not matched to a gene: 3. This CDR3 comprises 12 residues. The CDR3 DNA sequence: TGTGCCAGCAGACAGGGGCTCCAGCCCCAGCATTTT. Protein sequence: CASRQGLQPQHF.

The rearrangement uses TRBV20-1 and TRBJ2-3; D may correspond to TRBD1 or TRBD2 (5 bases each). Germline V gene lookup returns CDR1 DFQATT and CDR2 SNEGSKA (reference sequence). The V end lost 6 bases, the J end lost 5 bases, and 18 bases lay between the germline ends. This CDR3 region has 14 residues. CDR3 amino acids: CSASGPHVLDTQYF. The CDR3 nucleotides are TGCAGTGCATCGGGGCCCCATGTTTTAGATACGCAGTATTTT.

In its sample, this clonotype was seen many times. This sequence joins TRBV7-2 and TRBJ2-1; weak D call: TRBD1 (6 bases). The CDR3 has 16 residues. Trimming cost V 3 bases and J 8 bases, with 20 bases left between them. Germline CDR1 SGHTA, CDR2 FQGNSA. DNA for the CDR3: TGTGCCAGCAGCTTTCCCCTCTCTCGGACAGCATATGAGCAGTTCTTC. This sequence encodes CASSFPLSRTAYEQFF.

This clonotype was recorded once. A read error is possible here, since a much larger clone lies one base away. The chain combines TRBV29-1 with TRBJ1-2, with TRBD1 as a possible D gene (6 bases). CDR1 and CDR2 (germline): SQVTM, ANQGSEA. Trimming took 4 bases from V and 10 from J, leaving 13 bases between them. The CDR3 is 11 residues long. CDR3 region: CSVVGAHDYTF. The DNA for the CDR3 is TGCAGCGTTGTGGGGGCTCATGACTACACCTTC.

The rearrangement joins TRBV9 to TRBJ2-2; TRBD2 is a possible D gene (6 bases). The CDR3 contains 17 residues. Germline V CDR1 and CDR2: SGDLS, YYNGEE. V was trimmed by 0 bases and J by 2 bases, leaving 14 bases between them. CDR3 DNA sequence: TGTGCCAGCAGCGTAGTTCGGAGGGCAGCCAACACCGGGGAGCTGTTTTTT. Protein: CASSVVRRAANTGELFF.

This clonotype was picked up many times. This chain links TRBV28 with TRBJ2-5; D unclear. This CDR3 has 15 residues. Germline CDR1 is MDHEN and CDR2 is SYDVKM. Trimming stripped 2 bases from V and 1 base from J, with 11 bases between. The CDR3: CASSLVRQLQETQYF. The CDR3 nucleotides are TGTGCCAGCAGTTTAGTTCGGCAGCTCCAAGAGACCCAGTACTTC.

This chain links TRBV30 with TRBJ1-3; D is uncertain. Germline V lookup: CDR1 GTSNPN, CDR2 SVGIG (reference sequence). Trimming pared 0 bases from V and 3 bases from J, leaving 6 bases between. This CDR3 comprises 13 residues. Here the CDR3 reads CAWSVSGGNTIYF. The CDR3, as DNA: TGTGCCTGGAGTGTGAGTGGTGGAAACACCATATATTTT.

The chain links TRBV5-5 to TRBJ1-2; D perhaps matches TRBD1 (5 bases). Germline V CDR1 and CDR2: SGHKS, YYEKEE (reference sequence). This CDR3 contains 13 residues. Between the trimmed V and J ends, which lost 5 bases and 6 bases, there was a span of 14 bases. CDR3 bases: TGTGCCAGCAGGACCAGGGAATTGGATGGCTACACCTTC. Protein: CASRTRELDGYTF.

This clonotype was picked up many times. The rearrangement uses TRBV20-1 and TRBJ1-3; D gene ambiguous. Germline CDR1 reads DFQATT; CDR2 reads SNEGSKA (reference sequence). The CDR3 spans 16 residues. Trimming left V 0 bases short and J 0 bases short, with 12 bases between. CDR3 DNA sequence: TGCAGTGCTAGAGACCCATCCTGGGGCTCTGGAAACACCATATATTTT. This gives the protein CSARDPSWGSGNTIYF.

This sequence joins TRBV14 and TRBJ2-4, with D tentatively TRBD2 (5 bases). The germline V gene encodes CDR1 SGHDN and CDR2 FVKESK. Trimming removed 6 bases from V and 5 bases from J, with 14 bases in between. This CDR3 contains 14 residues. For the CDR3, the DNA is TGTGCCAGCAGTCCTATGGGAGTAGAAAACATTCAGTACTTC. As protein: CASSPMGVENIQYF. Combining the CDR3 with reference TRBV14 and TRBJ2-4 gives the whole variable domain EAGVTQFPSHSVIEKGQTVTLRCDPISGHDNLYWYRRVMGKEIKFLLHFVKESKQDESGMPNNRFLAERTGGTYSTLKVQPAELEDSGVYFCASSPMGVENIQYFGAGTRLSVL.

This clonotype was observed many times. This chain connects TRBV20-1 to TRBJ2-7; D may be TRBD1 or TRBD2 (6 bases each). This CDR3 comprises 13 residues. Germline loops: CDR1 DFQATT, CDR2 SNEGSKA (reference sequence). Between the trimmed V and J ends, which lost 2 bases and 2 bases, there was a span of 10 bases. CDR3 sequence reads: CSARTGGPYEQYF. In DNA, the CDR3 is TGCAGTGCTAGAACCGGGGGCCCCTACGAGCAGTACTTC.